The next 13 T cell receptor beta chains were all read from a single sample in a study of blood T cell repertoires in COVID-19. TCRdb's table, derived via immunoSEQ multiplex PCR, lists solely in-frame clones and lacks some. The sample holds about 90,000 clones, approximately 76% seen once. The source material was peripheral blood. Receptor source: a man aged 70 or older with acute or convalescent COVID-19.

The chain recombines TRBV5-1 with TRBJ2-7, with a tentative D call TRBD1 (6 bases). Trimming shortened V by 0 bases and J by 2 bases, and 9 bases separated the two germline ends. The CDR3 covers 14 residues. Germline V lookup: CDR1 SGHRS, CDR2 YFSETQ. CDR3 loop: CASSLVDSTYEQYF. The CDR3 coding sequence is TGCGCCAGCAGCTTGGTGGACAGTACCTACGAGCAGTACTTC.

This clone came up once. V and J are TRBV7-2 and TRBJ2-7; the match to TRBD2 covers 7 bases. V dropped 6 bases and J dropped 5; count of bases not matched to a gene: 10. Looked up from germline, CDR1 is SGHTA and CDR2 is FQGNSA. The CDR3 runs to 14 residues. The CDR3 DNA reads as TGTGCCAGCAGTAGGGGAGGGGCTGTAAACGAGCAGTACGTC. Translation: CASSRGGAVNEQYV.

The rearrangement links TRBV7-6 to TRBJ1-1; a weak D match, TRBD1 (6 bases). This CDR3 contains 17 residues. Germline CDR1 and CDR2: SGHVS and FNYEAQ. The V gene lost 0 bases and the J gene lost 5 bases, with 19 bases spanning the gap. In nucleotides, the CDR3 is TGTGCCAGCAGCTTAGCCCAACAGACAGGTCCGAAGACTGAAGCTTTCTTT. It encodes CASSLAQQTGPKTEAFF. Combining the CDR3 with reference TRBV7-6 and TRBJ1-1 gives the whole variable domain GAGVSQSPRYKVTKRGQDVALRCDPISGHVSLYWYRQALGQGPEFLTYFNYEAQQDKSGLPNDRFSAERPEGSISTLTIQRTEQRDSAMYRCASSLAQQTGPKTEAFFGQGTRLTVV.

This chain uses TRBV5-8 with TRBJ1-2; TRBD1 matches at 10 bases. The germline V gene has CDR1 SGHTS and CDR2 YDEGEE. The CDR3 runs to 14 residues. J lost 7 bases, V lost 5 bases, and 8 bases had no gene match. The CDR3 sequence: CASRRDRGSSGYTF. CDR3 sequence (DNA): TGTGCCAGCAGGCGGGACAGGGGAAGCTCTGGCTACACCTTC.

V and J are TRBV6-1 and TRBJ1-1, with D uncertain. The CDR3 sequence is 14 residues long. The V end was cut by 1 base, the J end by 5 bases, with 11 bases between. Germline V gene lookup returns CDR1 MNHNS and CDR2 SASEGT. DNA of the CDR3: TGTGCCAGCAGTGAAGAGTTGAAGAGGACTGAAGCTTTCTTT. As protein: CASSEELKRTEAFF.

This clone was counted a single time. The rearrangement links TRBV27 to TRBJ2-2; the D gene is possibly TRBD1 (5 bases). This CDR3 is 15 amino acids long. V shed 0 bases and J shed 6 bases, with 11 bases lying between them. Germline CDR1 MNHEY, CDR2 SMNVEV (reference sequence). CDR3 in amino acids: CASSLSPGYPGELFF. The CDR3 region has the DNA TGTGCCAGCAGTTTATCCCCAGGGTACCCCGGGGAGCTGTTTTTT.

V usage is TRBV5-4 and J usage is TRBJ2-5; D might be TRBD1 (5 bases). V was clipped by 1 base and J by 4 bases, with 17 bases between them. The CDR3 has 16 amino acids. Germline V gene sequence: CDR1 SGHNT, CDR2 YYREEE (reference sequence). CDR3 region: CASSLFNGQGGETQYF. The CDR3 DNA reads as TGTGCCAGCAGCTTGTTCAACGGGCAGGGCGGAGAGACCCAGTACTTC.

The chain combines TRBV5-8 with TRBJ1-2; D might be TRBD1 (6 bases). The ends were cut back, 4 bases at V and 4 bases at J, with 11 bases in the middle. The CDR3 is 13 amino acids. Germline V lookup: CDR1 SGHTS, CDR2 YDEGEE. Written as DNA, the CDR3 is TGTGCCAGCAGCCCCGACAGGACCTATGGCTACACCTTC. Its translation is CASSPDRTYGYTF.

The rearrangement uses TRBV28 and TRBJ2-7; 7 bases are a match to TRBD2. Trimming cost V 6 bases and J 3 bases; bases outside gene matches: 11. This CDR3 contains 15 residues. Germline CDR1 MDHEN, CDR2 SYDVKM. The CDR3 is CASSLSLAEGYEQYF. Written as DNA, the CDR3 is TGTGCCAGCAGCCTGTCCCTAGCGGAGGGCTACGAGCAGTACTTC.

The chain couples TRBV7-8 to TRBJ2-2, with 7 bases aligning to TRBD1. V was pared by 2 bases and J by 5 bases, with 5 bases of the junction left unmatched. The CDR3 loop spans 15 amino acids. The germline V gene has CDR1 SGHVS and CDR2 FQNEAQ. As DNA, the CDR3 is TGTGCCAGCAGCTTAAGACAGGGCGGGACCGGGGAGCTGTTTTTT. It yields the protein CASSLRQGGTGELFF.

This chain uses TRBV2 with TRBJ2-7; the D gene is possibly TRBD1 (5 bases). This CDR3 region has 14 residues. Germline assignment: CDR1 SNHLY and CDR2 FYNNEI. The V end lost 0 bases, the J end lost 2 bases, and 8 bases lay between the germline ends. The CDR3: CASSEAGQTYEQYF. For the CDR3, the DNA is TGTGCCAGCAGTGAAGCGGGGCAAACCTACGAGCAGTACTTC.

The V and J genes are TRBV5-4 and TRBJ1-1, with 7 bases that match TRBD1. Germline values: CDR1 SGHNT, CDR2 YYREEE (reference sequence). The CDR3 is 17 residues long. V lost 3 bases and J lost 5; bases outside the gene matches: 16. This CDR3 is CASSSRDRSTAKTEAFF. The CDR3 DNA is TGTGCCAGCAGCTCCAGGGACAGAAGTACGGCAAAAACTGAAGCTTTCTTT.

The chain couples TRBV4-1 to TRBJ1-6, with TRBD1 matching 7 bases. V gave up 4 bases and J gave up 7 bases; unmatched junction bases: 10. This CDR3 contains 16 residues. From germline, CDR1 is MGHRA and CDR2 YSYEKL. CDR3 sequence reads: CASSRTGTASNSPLHF. In nucleotides, the CDR3 is TGCGCCAGCAGCCGTACCGGGACAGCCTCAAATTCACCCCTCCACTTT.